This T cell receptor beta chain was observed in a study of T cells in Graves' hyperthyroidism and ophthalmopathy. Template material for amplifying TCR beta CDR3 regions consisted of RNA transcripts. The study used the HTBI primer set for a first-round RT-PCR of the TCR CDR3. From the multiplex PCR reads, TCRdb called clonotypes with MiXCR, one entry per CDR3 protein. The repertoire holds 650,000 to 700,000 distinct CDR3 sequences, with roughly 17% as singletons. The CDR3 totals 15 residues. V was pared by 0 bases and J by 4 bases, with 10 bases between. Germline V gene sequence: CDR1 LGHNT, CDR2 FRNRAP.

Sequenced material: blood. The genes are TRBV12-5 and TRBJ2-1; no firm D call. The sequence came from a middle-aged man with Graves' hyperthyroidism. The CDR3 DNA sequence: TGTGCTAGTGGTTTGGTATTCGTAGATTACAATGAGCAGTTCTTC. Translation: CASGLVFVDYNEQFF.